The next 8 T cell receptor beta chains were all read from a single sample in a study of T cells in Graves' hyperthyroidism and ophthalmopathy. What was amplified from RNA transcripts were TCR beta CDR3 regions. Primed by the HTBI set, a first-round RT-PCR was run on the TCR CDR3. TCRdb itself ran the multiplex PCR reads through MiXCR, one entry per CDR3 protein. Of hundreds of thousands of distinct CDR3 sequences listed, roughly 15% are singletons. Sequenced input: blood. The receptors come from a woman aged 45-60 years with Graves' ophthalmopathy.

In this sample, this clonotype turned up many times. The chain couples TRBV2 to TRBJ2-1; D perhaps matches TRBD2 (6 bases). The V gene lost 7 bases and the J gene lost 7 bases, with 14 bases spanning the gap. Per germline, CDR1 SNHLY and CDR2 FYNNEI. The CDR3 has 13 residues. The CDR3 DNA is TGTGCCAGCAAGAGGGACTGGGGAAATGAGCAGTTCTTC. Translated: CASKRDWGNEQFF.

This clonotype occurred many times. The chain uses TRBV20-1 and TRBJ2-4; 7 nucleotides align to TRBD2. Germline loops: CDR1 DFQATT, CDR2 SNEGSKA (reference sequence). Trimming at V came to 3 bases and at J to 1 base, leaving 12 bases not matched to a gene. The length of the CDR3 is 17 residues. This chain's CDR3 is CSASSPWGGPAKNIQYF. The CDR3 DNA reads TGCAGTGCTAGCTCCCCGTGGGGGGGACCTGCCAAAAACATTCAGTACTTC.

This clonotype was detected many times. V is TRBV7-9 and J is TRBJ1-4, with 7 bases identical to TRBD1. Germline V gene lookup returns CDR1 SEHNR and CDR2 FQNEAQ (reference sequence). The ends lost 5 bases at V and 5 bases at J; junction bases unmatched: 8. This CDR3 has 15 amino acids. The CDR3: CASSTRTGRNEKLFF. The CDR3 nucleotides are TGTGCCAGCAGCACCCGGACAGGTCGGAATGAAAAACTGTTTTTT.

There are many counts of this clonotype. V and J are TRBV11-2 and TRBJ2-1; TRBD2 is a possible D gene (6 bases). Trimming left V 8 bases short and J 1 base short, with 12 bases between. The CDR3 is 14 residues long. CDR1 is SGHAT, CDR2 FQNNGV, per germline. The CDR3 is CASLTSSSYNEQFF. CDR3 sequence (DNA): TGTGCCAGCCTGACTAGTTCGTCCTACAATGAGCAGTTCTTC.

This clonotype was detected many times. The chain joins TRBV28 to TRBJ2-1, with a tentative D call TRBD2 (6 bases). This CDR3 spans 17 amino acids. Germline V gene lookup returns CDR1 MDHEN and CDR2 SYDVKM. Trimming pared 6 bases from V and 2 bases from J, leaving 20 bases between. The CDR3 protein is CASRQTTSLHAYNEQFF. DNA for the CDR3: TGTGCCAGCAGACAAACAACTAGCCTACACGCCTACAATGAGCAGTTCTTC.

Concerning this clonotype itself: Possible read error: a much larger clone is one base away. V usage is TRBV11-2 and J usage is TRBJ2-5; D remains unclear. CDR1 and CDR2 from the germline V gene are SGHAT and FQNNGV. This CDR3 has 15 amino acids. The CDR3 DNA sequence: TGTGCCAGCAGCTTAGTGGCGAATCCCCAAAAGACCCAGTACTTC. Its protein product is CASSLVANPQKTQYF.

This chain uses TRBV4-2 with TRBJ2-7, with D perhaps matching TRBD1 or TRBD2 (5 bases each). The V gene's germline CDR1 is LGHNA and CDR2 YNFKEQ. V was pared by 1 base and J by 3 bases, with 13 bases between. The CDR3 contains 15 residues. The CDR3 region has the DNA TGTGCCAGCAGCCAAGGGATAGGGACGGACTACGAGCAGTACTTC. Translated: CASSQGIGTDYEQYF.

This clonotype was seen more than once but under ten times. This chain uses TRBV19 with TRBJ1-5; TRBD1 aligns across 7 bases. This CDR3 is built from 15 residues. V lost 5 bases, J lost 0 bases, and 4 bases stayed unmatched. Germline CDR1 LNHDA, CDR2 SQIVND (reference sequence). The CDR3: CASSPQGYSNQPQHF. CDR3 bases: TGTGCCAGTAGTCCACAGGGGTATAGCAATCAGCCCCAGCATTTT.